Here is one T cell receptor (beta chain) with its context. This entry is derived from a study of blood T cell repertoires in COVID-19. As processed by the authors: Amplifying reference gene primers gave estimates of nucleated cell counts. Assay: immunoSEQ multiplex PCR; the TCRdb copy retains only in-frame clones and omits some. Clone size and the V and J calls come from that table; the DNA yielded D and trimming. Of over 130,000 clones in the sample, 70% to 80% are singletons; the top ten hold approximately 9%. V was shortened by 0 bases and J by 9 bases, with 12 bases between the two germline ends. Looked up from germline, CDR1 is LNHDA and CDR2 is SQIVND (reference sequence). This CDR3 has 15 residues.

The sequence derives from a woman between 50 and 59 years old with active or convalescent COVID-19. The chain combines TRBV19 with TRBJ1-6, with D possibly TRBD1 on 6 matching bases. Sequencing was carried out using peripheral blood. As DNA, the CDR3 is TGTGCCAGTAGTATAGAAGTCAGGGGAAGTTCACCCCTCCACTTT. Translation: CASSIEVRGSSPLHF.